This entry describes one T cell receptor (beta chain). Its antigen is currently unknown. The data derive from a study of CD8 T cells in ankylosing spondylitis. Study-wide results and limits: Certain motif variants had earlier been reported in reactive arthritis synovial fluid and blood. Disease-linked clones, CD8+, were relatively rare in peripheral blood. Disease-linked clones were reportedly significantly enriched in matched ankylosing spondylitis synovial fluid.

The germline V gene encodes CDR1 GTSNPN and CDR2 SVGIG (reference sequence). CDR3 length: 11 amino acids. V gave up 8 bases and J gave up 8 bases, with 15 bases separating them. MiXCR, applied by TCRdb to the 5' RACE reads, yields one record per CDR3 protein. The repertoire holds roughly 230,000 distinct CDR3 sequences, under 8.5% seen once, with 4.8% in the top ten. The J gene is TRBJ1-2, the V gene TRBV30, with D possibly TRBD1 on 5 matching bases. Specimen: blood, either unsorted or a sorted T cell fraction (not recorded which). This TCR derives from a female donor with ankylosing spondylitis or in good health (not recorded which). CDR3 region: CAHRGNRGYTF. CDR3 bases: TGTGCCCACCGGGGGAATAGGGGCTACACCTTC.